The 16 T cell receptor beta chains in this list originate from one sample, sequenced in a study of cytomegalovirus exposure and HLA in healthy donors. PCR employed 60 Vbeta and 13 Jbeta primers. Sequencing used immunoSEQ multiplex PCR; TCRdb keeps in-frame clones, though not all of them. The sample shows about 150,000 clones, 77% of them seen only once. Source material: PBMCs. The receptor source for this set is a woman aged 30 to 39 in good health and CMV-seronegative.

This clone was recorded a few times. One junction end does not reproduce the germline sequence, and a read error may be involved. The rearrangement uses TRBV5-8 and TRBJ2-7; 12 bases map to TRBD1. The germline V gene has CDR1 SGHTS and CDR2 YDEGEE. This CDR3 is 13 amino acids long. CDR3 amino acids: CASRDRGLYEQYF. CDR3 in DNA: TGTGCGAGCAGGGACAGGGGGCTGTACGAGCAGTACTTC.

The V and J genes are TRBV6-1 and TRBJ2-3; D is ambiguous. CDR1 is MNHNS and CDR2 is SASEGT in the germline V gene. Trimming took 3 bases from V and 0 from J, leaving 10 bases between them. This CDR3 has 15 residues. Here the CDR3 DNA reads TGTGCCAGCAGTGAGACATTCTCTAGCACAGATACGCAGTATTTT. This codes for CASSETFSSTDTQYF.

Remarks on this clone: This sample also contains other DNA sequences that code for the same CDR3. The V call is TRBV30, the J call TRBJ1-2, with D tentatively TRBD1 (5 bases). Trimming pared 1 base from V and 5 bases from J, leaving 8 bases between. Germline CDR1 and CDR2: GTSNPN and SVGIG (reference sequence). The CDR3 covers 12 residues. The CDR3: CAWSARQYGYTF. The DNA of the CDR3 is TGTGCCTGGAGTGCTCGACAGTATGGCTACACCTTC. Drawing the rest from reference TRBV30 and TRBJ1-2, the complete variable domain is SQTIHQWPATLVQPVGSPLSLECTVEGTSNPNLYWYRQAAGRGLQLLFYSVGIGQISSEVPQNLSASRPQDRQFILSSKKLLLSDSGFYLCAWSARQYGYTFGSGTRLTVV.

Turning to this clone: The junction shows a germline mismatch at one end, possibly a read error. The chain employs TRBV28 and TRBJ1-2; TRBD1 aligns across 8 bases. The CDR3 spans 11 residues. CDR1 MDHEN and CDR2 SYDVKM come from the germline V gene. CDR3 DNA: TGTGCCAGCAGTTTGCAGGGGGCTATCGCCTTC. Its translation: CASSLQGAIAF.

The gene calls are TRBV10-3 and TRBJ1-5, with 7 bases identical to TRBD1. The CDR3 has 15 amino acids. Germline V gene sequence: CDR1 ENHRY, CDR2 SYGVKD. J gave up 5 bases and V 3 bases, and 7 bases lay outside the gene matches. CDR3 sequence reads: CAISDLQGRDQPQHF. The CDR3 bases are TGTGCCATCAGTGACCTACAGGGGCGTGATCAGCCCCAGCATTTT.

In this sample, this clone turned up once. The gene calls are TRBV15 and TRBJ1-2; tentatively, D is TRBD1 (5 bases). The germline V gene has CDR1 LNHNV and CDR2 YYDKDF (reference sequence). The CDR3 covers 16 residues. The V gene lost 0 bases and the J gene lost 0 bases, with 11 bases spanning the gap. The CDR3 coding sequence is TGTGCCACCAGCAGAGATAGAACAGGAGCTAACTATGGCTACACCTTC. Protein sequence: CATSRDRTGANYGYTF.

V gene TRBV7-2 combines with J gene TRBJ1-2; TRBD1 is a possible D gene (6 bases). The CDR3 is made up of 14 amino acids. V dropped 1 base and J dropped 3 bases, with 9 bases sitting between them. The germline V gene encodes CDR1 SGHTA and CDR2 FQGNSA. This chain's CDR3 is CASSLGDRYYGYTF. The CDR3 coding sequence is TGTGCCAGCAGCTTAGGCGACAGGTACTATGGCTACACCTTC.

This clone was found once. The chain employs TRBV5-4 and TRBJ2-5; 8 bases map to TRBD1. V was pared by 5 bases and J by 3 bases, with 3 bases of the junction left unmatched. The CDR3 runs 13 residues. From germline, CDR1 is SGHNT and CDR2 YYREEE (reference sequence). The DNA of the CDR3 is TGTGCCAGCAGACCGACAGGGGAAGAGACCCAGTACTTC. Amino acids: CASRPTGEETQYF.

The rearrangement joins TRBV7-8 to TRBJ2-1; 9 positions agree with TRBD1. Per the germline V gene, CDR1 is SGHVS and CDR2 is FQNEAQ. The V segment lost 9 bases and the J segment 4 bases; nucleotides outside the gene matches: 13. The CDR3 extends over 16 amino acids. This chain's CDR3 is CASRLSGQGNYNEQFF. DNA of the CDR3: TGTGCCAGTCGCCTTTCCGGACAGGGGAATTACAATGAGCAGTTCTTC.

The rearrangement uses TRBV6-5 and TRBJ2-2, with TRBD2 matching over 10 bases. Germline trimming cut 4 bases from V and 8 bases from J; bases unmatched to any gene: 10. The CDR3 loop spans 16 amino acids. Germline V gene data show CDR1 as MNHEY and CDR2 as SVGAGI. The CDR3 DNA is TGTGCCAGCAGTTTGCTCACTAGCGGGGTGAAAGGGGAGCTGTTTTTT. Translating it yields CASSLLTSGVKGELFF.

The genes are TRBV7-8 and TRBJ1-1; the D gene is possibly TRBD1 (5 bases). The germline V gene has CDR1 SGHVS and CDR2 FQNEAQ. The CDR3 is 15 residues long. V lost 6 bases and J 0 bases, leaving 14 bases between the germline ends. The CDR3 is CASRQSGAVNTEAFF. CDR3 in DNA: TGTGCCAGCAGGCAGAGCGGGGCGGTGAACACTGAAGCTTTCTTT.

The chain couples TRBV7-2 to TRBJ2-7; 7 bases are shared with TRBD1. Germline CDR1 is SGHTA and CDR2 is FQGNSA. The CDR3 is 14 residues long. V trimming: 5 bases; J trimming: 8 bases; junction bases outside the gene matches: 12. The CDR3 sequence: CASSLQPTGLKQYF. The CDR3 coding sequence is TGTGCCAGCAGCCTCCAACCGACAGGGCTTAAGCAGTACTTC. Supplemented by reference TRBV7-2 and TRBJ2-7, the full variable domain reads GAGVSQSPSNKVTEKGKDVELRCDPISGHTALYWYRQSLGQGLEFLIYFQGNSAPDKSGLPSDRFSAERTGGSVSTLTIQRTQQEDSAVYLCASSLQPTGLKQYFGPGTRLTVT.

This sequence joins TRBV6-5 and TRBJ2-3, with 13 bases matching TRBD2. The CDR3 loop spans 14 amino acids. The trim removed 5 bases at V and 6 bases at J, leaving 2 bases unmatched. Germline V lookup: CDR1 MNHEY, CDR2 SVGAGI. Written as DNA, the CDR3 is TGTGCCAGCAGTCCGGGACTAGCGGGGGATACGCAGTATTTT. Amino acids: CASSPGLAGDTQYF.

The chain carries TRBV5-1 and TRBJ2-1, with a weak D call TRBD2 (5 bases). The CDR3 extends over 16 amino acids. The V gene's germline CDR1 is SGHRS and CDR2 YFSETQ. V dropped 4 bases and J dropped 9 bases, with 23 bases sitting between them. This CDR3 is CASSPRSKVGVLEQFF. As DNA, the CDR3 is TGCGCCAGCAGCCCCCGTTCGAAGGTCGGGGTCCTTGAGCAGTTCTTC.

The CDR3 DNA follows: TGTGCCAGCACCGACAGGGGGCGGCAAGAGACCCAGTACTTC. This codes for CASTDRGRQETQYF. The rearrangement uses TRBV6-6 and TRBJ2-5; 10 positions agree with TRBD1. The germline CDR1 and CDR2 sequences are MNHNY and SVGAGI (reference sequence). The junction had 4 bases not matched to a gene; V was cut back by 7 bases and J by 2 bases. This CDR3 is 14 amino acids long.

This clone was detected only once. This chain links TRBV6-1 with TRBJ2-7; maybe TRBD1 (6 bases). The V gene's germline CDR1 is MNHNS and CDR2 SASEGT. The CDR3 is 13 residues long. V gave up 7 bases and J gave up 1 base, with 11 bases separating them. CDR3 amino acids: CASMGTPSYEQYF. For the CDR3, the DNA is TGTGCCAGCATGGGGACACCATCCTACGAGCAGTACTTC.